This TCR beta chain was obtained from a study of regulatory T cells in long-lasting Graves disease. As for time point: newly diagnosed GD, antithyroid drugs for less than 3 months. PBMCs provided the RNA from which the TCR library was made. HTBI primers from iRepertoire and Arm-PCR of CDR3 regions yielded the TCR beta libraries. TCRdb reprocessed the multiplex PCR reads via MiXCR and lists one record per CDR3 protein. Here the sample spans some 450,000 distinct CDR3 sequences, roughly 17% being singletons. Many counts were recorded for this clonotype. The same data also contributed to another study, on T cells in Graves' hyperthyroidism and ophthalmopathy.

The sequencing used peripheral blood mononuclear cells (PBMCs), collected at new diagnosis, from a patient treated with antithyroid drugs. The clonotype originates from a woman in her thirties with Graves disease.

Here the CDR3 DNA reads TGTGCCAGCAGGGGACAGGGGAGCTCTTGGTACGAGCAGTACTTC. Its protein product is CASRGQGSSWYEQYF. The rearrangement links TRBV6-2 or TRBV6-3 to TRBJ2-7; TRBD1 aligns across 10 bases. Germline CDR1 and CDR2: MNHEY and SVGEGT. Trimming at V came to 6 bases and at J to 4 bases, leaving 9 bases not matched to a gene. The CDR3 has 15 residues.